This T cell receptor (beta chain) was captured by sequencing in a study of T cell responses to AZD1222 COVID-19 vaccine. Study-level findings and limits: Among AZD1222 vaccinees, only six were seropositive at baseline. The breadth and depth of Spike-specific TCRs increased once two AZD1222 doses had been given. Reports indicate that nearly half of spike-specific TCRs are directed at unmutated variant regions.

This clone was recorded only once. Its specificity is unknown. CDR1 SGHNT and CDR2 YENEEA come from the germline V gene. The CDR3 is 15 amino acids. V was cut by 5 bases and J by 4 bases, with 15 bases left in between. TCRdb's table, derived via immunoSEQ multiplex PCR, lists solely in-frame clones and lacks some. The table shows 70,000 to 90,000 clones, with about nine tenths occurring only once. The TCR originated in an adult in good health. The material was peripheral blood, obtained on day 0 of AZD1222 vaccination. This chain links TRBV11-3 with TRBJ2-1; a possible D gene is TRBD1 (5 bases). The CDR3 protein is CASSPRPGMYNEQFF. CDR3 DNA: TGTGCCAGCAGCCCTCGGCCAGGGATGTACAATGAGCAGTTCTTC.